This note documents a single T cell receptor beta chain sequence. Its antigen remains undetermined. Nothing much larger sits one base from this clone, and base qualities are not available. As encoded in the germline V gene, CDR1 is SGHVS while CDR2 is FNYEAQ. Deletion took 1 base off V and 0 bases off J, with a span of 14 bases between the germline ends. CDR3 length: 17 amino acids, cysteine to phenylalanine. The entry retains the CDR3 DNA only, 51 bases that are in frame from base 1. The immunoSEQ Assay, a bias-controlled multiplex PCR, was used to amplify TCRbeta CDR3 regions from genomic DNA. Regarding the original processing steps: Nucleated cell counts per sample were estimated from amplification of reference gene primers within the assay. To quantify the absolute abundance of each unique TCRbeta CDR3 rearrangement, sequence reads were collapsed and filtered. For each sample, productive Simpson clonality was calculated as the square root of Simpson's diversity index over productive rearrangements. What TCRdb holds here is the immuneACCESS table cut down to in-frame rearrangements. Part of the clones is not present; checked against another copy, under half of the missing clones reflect an unresolved V gene, and the others are unexplained. For V, J and clone size, that table is used; D and trimming come from the DNA. A total of approximately 90,000 clones appear in this sample, approximately 79% of them only once. The top ten clonotypes cover about 11% of the sample.

This sample was taken from a study of blood T cell repertoires in COVID-19 (dated by TCRdb to 2018 to 2020). Study-wide context: Collaborator samples came from the United States, Italy and Spain and covered acute and convalescent phases of COVID-19. The material from the prospective study consisted of cDNA or gDNA derived from T cells, B-cell-depleted T cells, or PBMCs. Subjects who had been exposed to COVID-19, were actively infected with it, or had recovered from it provided the deeply sampled blood TCRbeta repertoires that made up the dataset. The repertoires were made available in a free public database intended to serve as a resource for research on the immune response to SARS-CoV-2. The samples were drawn from the first 160 participants of the ongoing ImmuneRACE study and from 1,254 subjects provided by 6 global collaborators. Sample metadata almost always included a de-identified subject ID, COVID-19 status, age in years and sex. Where available, HLA class I and class II types were obtained from metadata supplied by the sample provider rather than from assay-based typing. Points the paper makes about the study in general: Clinical and demographic metadata were provided uncurated, with the amount varying by source and participant.

Whole blood was collected in K2EDTA tubes by collaborating institutions according to the institutions' own protocols. For TCRbeta analysis, collaborators shipped samples as frozen whole blood, isolated PBMCs, or DNA extracted from either of those sample types. This TCR came from a man between 65 and 85 years old with acute or convalescent COVID-19. Sequenced: peripheral blood. The chain was built from TRBV7-6 and TRBJ2-3; matching of 5 bases hints at TRBD1 as the D gene. The nucleotide sequence reads TGTGCCAGCAGCTTAGGAGGTTGGGGCACTAGCACAGATACGCAGTATTTT. Translated, it reads CASSLGGWGTSTDTQYF.